Listed below are T cell receptor beta chains from one sample, sequenced in a study of blood T cell repertoires in COVID-19. The method was immunoSEQ multiplex PCR; TCRdb's version includes in-frame clones alone and lacks a portion of them. The table has over 150,000 clones, approximately 85% seen once. The specimen was PBMCs or T cells enriched from blood (not recorded which). The receptor set was obtained from a woman aged 18-30 years who had recovered from COVID-19. The conserved cysteine and the conserved F or W are not part of the CDR3 here.

j_call: TRBJ1-1; v_call: TRBV4-2; cdr3_aa: ASSRKGQGTPGAKAF
j_call: TRBJ2-2; v_call: TRBV5-6; cdr3_aa: ATSWERNTGELF
j_call: TRBJ1-2; v_call: TRBV2; cdr3_aa: ASTTPGSGYT
j_call: TRBJ1-5; v_call: TRBV28; cdr3_aa: ASSVPGDRIRSGNQPQH
j_call: TRBJ1-1; v_call: TRBV6-5; cdr3_aa: ASSSRGASNTEAF
j_call: TRBJ2-1; v_call: TRBV7-8; cdr3_aa: ASSLAVREPYNEQF
j_call: TRBJ1-2; v_call: TRBV10-2; cdr3_aa: ASSESDRGNLYGYT
j_call: TRBJ2-7; v_call: TRBV2; cdr3_aa: ASRSQGTHEQY
j_call: TRBJ2-1; v_call: TRBV27; cdr3_aa: ASSGAVSYNEQF
j_call: TRBJ1-1; v_call: TRBV25-1; cdr3_aa: ASATLRSGGRDTEAF
j_call: TRBJ2-3; v_call: TRBV7-6; cdr3_aa: ASSLRGSNTDTQY
j_call: TRBJ2-5; v_call: TRBV9; cdr3_aa: ASSVDSWEGPRETQY
j_call: TRBJ2-3; v_call: TRBV9; cdr3_aa: ASSAGVNLADTQY
j_call: TRBJ1-1; v_call: TRBV29-1; cdr3_aa: SVEDAGGEGKGTEAF
j_call: TRBJ2-2; v_call: TRBV5-4; cdr3_aa: ASSLRGASSGELF
j_call: TRBJ2-7; v_call: TRBV4-2; cdr3_aa: ASSQSWDRSDEQY
j_call: TRBJ1-5; v_call: TRBV10-2; cdr3_aa: ASAREGAGNQPQH
j_call: TRBJ1-5; v_call: TRBV30; cdr3_aa: ASEGGSSNQPQH
j_call: TRBJ1-4; v_call: TRBV25-1; cdr3_aa: ASCPPGKTNEKLF
j_call: TRBJ1-5; v_call: TRBV19; cdr3_aa: ASSIGDVGNQPQH
j_call: TRBJ2-3; v_call: TRBV19; cdr3_aa: ASTPGGTDTQY
j_call: TRBJ2-3; v_call: TRBV7-2; cdr3_aa: ASSLLLGTSSSTDTQY
j_call: TRBJ1-2; v_call: TRBV7-2; cdr3_aa: ASSLGHRDYPYGYT
j_call: TRBJ1-3; v_call: TRBV5-1; cdr3_aa: ASSPGRQSGNTIY
j_call: TRBJ1-2; v_call: TRBV28; cdr3_aa: ASSHGTDYGYT
j_call: TRBJ2-1; v_call: TRBV29-1; cdr3_aa: SAASGSSYNEQF
j_call: TRBJ2-6; v_call: TRBV11-2; cdr3_aa: ASSPTGPSGANVLT
j_call: TRBJ2-1; v_call: TRBV7-2; cdr3_aa: ASTQGLPYDNEQF
j_call: TRBJ1-5; v_call: TRBV27; cdr3_aa: ASSLRTGVQPQH